The present TCR beta chain was sequenced within a study of PD-1 blockade in classical Hodgkin lymphoma. Notes on the study in general: A significant rise in TCR diversity by C4D1 was seen for CD4+ but not CD8+ cells. When nivolumab was started under 1 year after ASCT, patients were excluded.

Specified time point: cycle 4 day 1 (C4D1), after 5 to 7 weeks of nivolumab. All trial patients relapsed after autologous stem cell transplantation. Magnetic negative selection was used to purify CD4+ T cells from thawed PBMCs. Under best response, outcomes were complete response, partial response or progressive disease. For this clone: No antigen is known for it.

V was pared by 2 bases and J by 0 bases, with 11 bases between. The CDR3 consists of 16 residues. Germline-derived CDR1 and CDR2 are LGHNA and YSLEER. Sequencing was performed with immunoSEQ multiplex PCR; in TCRdb, only in-frame clones are kept and a portion is missing. The sample contains around 10,000 clones, over 70% of which appear only once. This TCR was recovered from a human donor with classical Hodgkin lymphoma. This chain connects TRBV4-3 to TRBJ2-1; a weak D match, TRBD2 (5 bases). The material was CD4+ T cells from blood, obtained before the fourth cycle of nivolumab. The DNA of the CDR3 is TGCGCCAGCAGCCAAAATCCCGGGAACTCCTACAATGAGCAGTTCTTC. This sequence encodes CASSQNPGNSYNEQFF.